Below are 16 T cell receptor beta chains sequenced from a single sample in a study of CD8 T cells in Susac syndrome. An amount of RNA that ranged from roughly 0.5 to 1 ug was reverse transcribed with random hexamers. In TCRdb, the immunoSEQ multiplex PCR reads were re-called with MiXCR into one record per CDR3 protein. The sample yields 100,000 or so distinct CDR3 sequences, 85% to 95% seen once. The sample comprised CD4+ T cells from PBMCs. Receptors were obtained from a human donor in good health.

The genes are TRBV19 and TRBJ2-2; either TRBD1 or TRBD2 may supply D (5 bases each). The CDR3 runs to 15 residues. V was pared by 7 bases and J by 0 bases, with 12 bases between. The germline V gene encodes CDR1 LNHDA and CDR2 SQIVND (reference sequence). CDR3 DNA: TGTGCCAGTAATGGGGGTACCGCGAACACCGGGGAGCTGTTTTTT. Translating it yields CASNGGTANTGELFF.

The V call is TRBV7-2, the J call TRBJ2-2; D remains ambiguous. V dropped 4 bases and J dropped 4 bases, with 22 bases sitting between them. Germline-derived CDR1 and CDR2 are SGHTA and FQGNSA. CDR3 length: 18 residues. The CDR3 DNA sequence: TGTGCCAGCAGCTCGAGGACCACCGTCGCGCTGGGCACCGGGGAGCTGTTTTTT. It encodes CASSSRTTVALGTGELFF.

This sequence joins TRBV5-1 and TRBJ1-1; D is undetermined. This CDR3 has 14 residues. V shed 0 bases and J shed 4 bases, with 10 bases lying between them. The germline gives CDR1 SGHRS, CDR2 YFSETQ. The CDR3 reads CASSLAERGTEAFF. The CDR3 DNA sequence: TGCGCCAGCAGCTTGGCGGAGCGCGGCACTGAAGCTTTCTTT.

The CDR3 loop reads CASSWDNEQFF. DNA of the CDR3: TGTGCCAGCAGCTGGGACAATGAGCAGTTCTTC. The chain has TRBV5-6 and TRBJ2-1; D remains ambiguous. V dropped 3 bases and J dropped 5 bases, with 3 bases sitting between them. Germline CDR1 SGHDT, CDR2 YYEEEE. The CDR3 totals 11 residues. Complete variable domain (other parts from reference TRBV5-6 and TRBJ2-1): DAGVTQSPTHLIKTRGQQVTLRCSPKSGHDTVSWYQQALGQGPQFIFQYYEEEERQRGNFPDRFSGHQFPNYSSELNVNALLLGDSALYLCASSWDNEQFFGPGTRLTVL.

The gene calls are TRBV4-3 and TRBJ2-1, with 9 nucleotides matching TRBD2. The CDR3 covers 16 residues. Germline V lookup: CDR1 LGHNA, CDR2 YSLEER. V lost 0 bases and J lost 7; bases outside the gene matches: 7. The CDR3 loop is CASSQEWAGGRNEQFF. The CDR3 DNA reads as TGCGCCAGCAGCCAAGAATGGGCGGGGGGGCGGAATGAGCAGTTCTTC.

The rearrangement links TRBV19 to TRBJ1-1, with 7 positions matching TRBD1. In germline, CDR1 is LNHDA, CDR2 SQIVND (reference sequence). The CDR3 is 15 residues long. After removal of 3 bases from V and 3 bases from J, the junction contained 7 bases not matched to a gene. The CDR3 region is CASSIRGQPYTEAFF. CDR3 in DNA: TGTGCCAGTAGTATTAGGGGGCAGCCTTACACTGAAGCTTTCTTT.

The chain links TRBV2 to TRBJ1-5, with a tentative D call TRBD1 (6 bases). The CDR3 sequence is 14 residues long. The germline CDR1 and CDR2 sequences are SNHLY and FYNNEI. Trimming took off 2 bases at V and 3 bases at J, with 8 bases between the two ends. The CDR3 sequence is CASSETGINQPQHF. In DNA form, the CDR3 reads TGTGCCAGCAGTGAAACAGGGATCAATCAGCCCCAGCATTTT. The variable domain in full, with the rest retrieved from reference TRBV2 and TRBJ1-5, is EPEVTQTPSHQVTQMGQEVILRCVPISNHLYFYWYRQILGQKVEFLVSFYNNEISEKSEIFDDQFSVERPDGSNFTLKIRSTKLEDSAMYFCASSETGINQPQHFGDGTRLSIL.

The chain carries TRBV5-1 and TRBJ1-1; 12 bases are a match to TRBD1. This CDR3 is 15 amino acids long. Germline V gene lookup returns CDR1 SGHRS and CDR2 YFSETQ. The junction had 6 bases not matched to a gene; V was cut back by 4 bases and J by 5 bases. The CDR3 reads CASSLGQGAWTEAFF. CDR3 sequence (DNA): TGCGCCAGCAGCCTGGGACAGGGGGCCTGGACTGAAGCTTTCTTT.

The chain links TRBV20-1 to TRBJ2-3, with TRBD2 matching 8 bases. CDR1 and CDR2 (germline): DFQATT, SNEGSKA (reference sequence). Losses at the gene ends were 5 bases for V and 9 bases for J; bases not matched to a gene: 4. The CDR3 extends over 11 amino acids. The chain's CDR3 is CSAPAGDTQYF. In DNA, the CDR3 is TGCAGTGCTCCAGCGGGGGACACGCAGTATTTT.

J is TRBJ2-3 and V is TRBV6-6; unclear D gene. The CDR3 sequence is 12 residues long. The germline V and J ends were trimmed by 8 bases and 5 bases, with 11 bases remaining between them. CDR1 is MNHNY, CDR2 SVGAGI, per germline (reference sequence). The CDR3 sequence: CASGIAVDTQYF. In DNA form, the CDR3 reads TGTGCCAGCGGGATAGCCGTAGATACGCAGTATTTT.

The V and J genes are TRBV13 and TRBJ2-2, with 9 bases fitting TRBD1. The CDR3 covers 16 residues. V dropped 5 bases and J dropped 2; count of bases not matched to a gene: 6. In germline, CDR1 is PRHDT, CDR2 FYEKMQ (reference sequence). The CDR3 DNA follows: TGTGCCAGCAGCCCAGAGACAGGGGGAAACACCGGGGAGCTGTTTTTT. It encodes CASSPETGGNTGELFF.

The chain links TRBV5-4 to TRBJ1-4, with a possible D match to TRBD1 (6 bases). The CDR3 is made up of 14 amino acids. V lost 0 bases to trimming and J lost 12 bases, with 15 bases between them. Per the germline V gene, CDR1 is SGHNT and CDR2 is YYREEE (reference sequence). CDR3 residues: CASSLEGHSAELFF. For the CDR3, the DNA is TGTGCCAGCAGCTTGGAGGGACACTCGGCGGAACTGTTTTTT.

V usage is TRBV5-6 and J usage is TRBJ1-1; D gene ambiguous. The CDR3 totals 13 residues. V gave up 2 bases and J gave up 1 base, with 6 bases separating them. Germline CDR1 SGHDT, CDR2 YYEEEE. CDR3 in amino acids: CASSFKKNTEAFF. The CDR3, as DNA: TGTGCCAGCAGCTTTAAGAAGAACACTGAAGCTTTCTTT. Filled out from reference TRBV5-6 and TRBJ1-1, the complete variable domain reads DAGVTQSPTHLIKTRGQQVTLRCSPKSGHDTVSWYQQALGQGPQFIFQYYEEEERQRGNFPDRFSGHQFPNYSSELNVNALLLGDSALYLCASSFKKNTEAFFGQGTRLTVV.

Only one count was recorded for this clonotype. The chain uses TRBV14 and TRBJ2-5, with 7 bases matching TRBD1. The germline CDR1 and CDR2 sequences are SGHDN and FVKESK. The CDR3 covers 18 residues. Trimming at V came to 2 bases and at J to 3 bases, leaving 15 bases not matched to a gene. CDR3 sequence reads: CASSQPPPDRFHEETQYF. CDR3 in DNA: TGTGCCAGCAGCCAACCTCCCCCGGACAGGTTTCACGAAGAGACCCAGTACTTC.

The rearrangement links TRBV6-1 to TRBJ2-7; D unclear. The CDR3 consists of 14 residues. The ends were cut back, 0 bases at V and 10 bases at J, with 16 bases in the middle. Germline V gene lookup returns CDR1 MNHNS and CDR2 SASEGT. CDR3 sequence reads: CASSEASSGTKQYF. CDR3 coding DNA: TGTGCCAGCAGTGAAGCGTCGTCGGGTACGAAACAGTACTTC.

The chain joins TRBV24-1 to TRBJ1-2; tentative D call: TRBD1 (6 bases). The CDR3 has 14 residues. Trimming removed 5 bases from V and 5 bases from J, with 14 bases in between. Germline V gene lookup returns CDR1 KGHDR and CDR2 SFDVKD. The CDR3 is CATSAPDRSYGYTF. The DNA for the CDR3 is TGTGCCACCAGTGCCCCCGACAGGAGTTATGGCTACACCTTC.